This TCR beta chain was sequenced during a study of cytomegalovirus exposure and HLA in healthy donors. Study summary: Earlier sequencing of 150 million to 200 million T cells yielded under 120 million unique TCR beta sequences. Overall study findings and caveats: Most of the TCR beta V segments (in an earlier analysis) were productive either about 87% or about 30% of the time. Common viral pathogens (according to a later analysis) appeared linked to several of the most significant clusters.

In regard to this clone: Its antigen is not known.

These donors, healthy bone marrow donors, were studied. PCR employed 60 Vbeta and 13 Jbeta primers. Profiled with immunoSEQ multiplex PCR; TCRdb holds only in-frame clones, not every one. This sample has a few hundred thousand clones, with around 80% found just once. Between the trimmed V and J ends, which lost 1 base and 4 bases, there was a span of 9 bases. The CDR3 length is 14 residues. Germline CDR1 and CDR2: SGHAT and FQNNGV. The receptor was isolated from a woman between 55 and 75 years old in good health and CMV-seropositive. Sequencing used PBMCs. The V call is TRBV11-2, the J call TRBJ2-3; D is ambiguous. CDR3 coding DNA: TGTGCCAGCAGCTTAGGTACTACCTCAGATACGCAGTATTTT. This codes for CASSLGTTSDTQYF.